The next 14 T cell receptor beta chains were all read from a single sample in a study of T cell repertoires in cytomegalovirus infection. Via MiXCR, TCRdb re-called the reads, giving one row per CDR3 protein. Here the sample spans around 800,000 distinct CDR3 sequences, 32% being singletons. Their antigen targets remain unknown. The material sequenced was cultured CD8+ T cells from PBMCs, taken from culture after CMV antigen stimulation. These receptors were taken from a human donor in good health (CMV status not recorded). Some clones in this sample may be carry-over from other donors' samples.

The CDR3 DNA follows: TGTGCCAGTAGTATAAGGCAGGGCATCACCGGGGAGCTGTTTTTT. Protein: CASSIRQGITGELFF. The V gene is TRBV19, the J gene TRBJ2-2, with a weak D call TRBD1 (5 bases). The germline CDR1 and CDR2 sequences are LNHDA and SQIVND (reference sequence). V was clipped by 2 bases and J by 4 bases, with 11 bases between them. The CDR3 has 15 amino acids.

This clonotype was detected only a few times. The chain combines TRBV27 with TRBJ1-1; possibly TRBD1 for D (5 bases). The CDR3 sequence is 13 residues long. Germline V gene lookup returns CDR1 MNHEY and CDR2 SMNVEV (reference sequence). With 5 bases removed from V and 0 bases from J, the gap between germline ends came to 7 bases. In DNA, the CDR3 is TGTGCCAGCAGTCACAGGCTGAACACTGAAGCTTTCTTT. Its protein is CASSHRLNTEAFF.

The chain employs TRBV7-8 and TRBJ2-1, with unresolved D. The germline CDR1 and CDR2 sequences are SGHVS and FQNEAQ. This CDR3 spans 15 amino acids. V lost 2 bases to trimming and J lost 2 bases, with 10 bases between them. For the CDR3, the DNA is TGTGCCAGCAGCTTATTTTCGGGCACCTACAATGAGCAGTTCTTC. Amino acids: CASSLFSGTYNEQFF. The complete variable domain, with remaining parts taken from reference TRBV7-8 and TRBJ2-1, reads GAGVSQSPRYKVAKRGQDVALRCDPISGHVSLFWYQQALGQGPEFLTYFQNEAQLDKSGLPSDRFFAERPEGSVSTLKIQRTQQEDSAVYLCASSLFSGTYNEQFFGPGTRLTVL.

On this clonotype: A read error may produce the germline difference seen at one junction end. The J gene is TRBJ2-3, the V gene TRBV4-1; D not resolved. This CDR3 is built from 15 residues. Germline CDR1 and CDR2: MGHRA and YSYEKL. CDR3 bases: TGTGCCAGCAGCCAAGATAGTACTAGCACAGATACGCAGTATTTT. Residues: CASSQDSTSTDTQYF.

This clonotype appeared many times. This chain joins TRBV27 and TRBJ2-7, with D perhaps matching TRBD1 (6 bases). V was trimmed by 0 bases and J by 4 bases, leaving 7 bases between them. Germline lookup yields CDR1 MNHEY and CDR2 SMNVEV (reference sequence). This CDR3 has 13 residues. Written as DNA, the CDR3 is TGTGCCAGCAGTTTATCGAGGGGGTACGAGCAGTACTTC. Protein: CASSLSRGYEQYF.

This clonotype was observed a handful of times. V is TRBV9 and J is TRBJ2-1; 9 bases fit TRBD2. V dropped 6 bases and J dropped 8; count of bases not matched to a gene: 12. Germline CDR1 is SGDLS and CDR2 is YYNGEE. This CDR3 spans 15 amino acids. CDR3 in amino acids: CASKPSGALGDEQFF. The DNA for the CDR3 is TGTGCCAGCAAACCTAGCGGGGCCCTAGGGGATGAGCAGTTCTTC. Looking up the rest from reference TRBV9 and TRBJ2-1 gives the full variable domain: DSGVTQTPKHLITATGQRVTLRCSPRSGDLSVYWYQQSLDQGLQFLIQYYNGEERAKGNILERFSAQQFPDLHSELNLSSLELGDSALYFCASKPSGALGDEQFFGPGTRLTVL.

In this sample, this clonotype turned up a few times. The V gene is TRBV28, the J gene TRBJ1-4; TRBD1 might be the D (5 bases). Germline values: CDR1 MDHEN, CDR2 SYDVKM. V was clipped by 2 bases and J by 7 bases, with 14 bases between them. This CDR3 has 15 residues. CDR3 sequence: CASSLTGQGGEKLFF. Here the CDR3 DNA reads TGTGCCAGCAGTTTAACGGGGCAGGGAGGTGAAAAACTGTTTTTT.

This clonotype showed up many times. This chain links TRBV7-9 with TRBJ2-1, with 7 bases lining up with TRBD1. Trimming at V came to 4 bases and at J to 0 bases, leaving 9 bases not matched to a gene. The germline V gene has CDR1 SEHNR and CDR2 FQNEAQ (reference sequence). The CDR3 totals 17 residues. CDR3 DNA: TGTGCCAGCAGCTCAAACCCGACAGGGATCTCCTACAATGAGCAGTTCTTC. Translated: CASSSNPTGISYNEQFF.

CDR3 sequence: CASSPQDRGGREQYF. The CDR3 nucleotides are TGCGCCAGCAGCCCGCAAGACAGGGGGGGCCGCGAGCAGTACTTC. V is TRBV5-1 and J is TRBJ2-7, with 9 bases aligning to TRBD1. The germline V gene encodes CDR1 SGHRS and CDR2 YFSETQ. Germline trimming cut 4 bases from V and 6 bases from J; bases unmatched to any gene: 11. There are 15 residues in the CDR3.

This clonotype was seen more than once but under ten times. The CDR3 DNA is TGTGCCAGCAGCCCGCCCGGACCGACCTCCCTATATGGCTACACCTTC. Translated, it gives CASSPPGPTSLYGYTF. The chain recombines TRBV7-9 with TRBJ1-2; D not resolved. This CDR3 has 16 amino acids. V was clipped by 5 bases and J by 5 bases, with 21 bases between them. Germline CDR1 SEHNR, CDR2 FQNEAQ (reference sequence).

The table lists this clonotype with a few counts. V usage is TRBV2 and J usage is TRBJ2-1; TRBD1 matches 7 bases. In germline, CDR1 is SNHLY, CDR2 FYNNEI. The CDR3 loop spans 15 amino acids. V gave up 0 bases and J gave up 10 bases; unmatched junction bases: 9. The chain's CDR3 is CASSEAPTGMTEQFF. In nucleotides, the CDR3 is TGTGCCAGCAGTGAAGCTCCGACAGGGATGACGGAGCAGTTCTTC.

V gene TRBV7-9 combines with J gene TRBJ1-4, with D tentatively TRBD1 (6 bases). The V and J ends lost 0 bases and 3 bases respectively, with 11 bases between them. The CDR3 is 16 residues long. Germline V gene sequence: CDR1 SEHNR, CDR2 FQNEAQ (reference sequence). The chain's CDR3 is CASSLAQGTANEKLFF. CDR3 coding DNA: TGTGCCAGCAGCTTAGCCCAGGGGACGGCTAATGAAAAACTGTTTTTT.

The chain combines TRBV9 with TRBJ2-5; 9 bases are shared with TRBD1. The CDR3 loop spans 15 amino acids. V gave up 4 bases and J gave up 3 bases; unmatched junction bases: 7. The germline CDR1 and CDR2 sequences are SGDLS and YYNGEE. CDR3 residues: CASSPDRGGKETQYF. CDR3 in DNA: TGTGCCAGCAGCCCAGACAGGGGGGGAAAAGAGACCCAGTACTTC.

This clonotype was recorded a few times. Here the CDR3 DNA reads TGTGCCAACAGGGCACAAGAGACCCAGTACTTC. Protein: CANRAQETQYF. The rearrangement links TRBV6-1 to TRBJ2-5, with D possibly being TRBD1 (6 bases). Germline CDR1 MNHNS, CDR2 SASEGT. The CDR3 runs to 11 residues. V gave up 10 bases and J gave up 2 bases, with 8 bases separating them.